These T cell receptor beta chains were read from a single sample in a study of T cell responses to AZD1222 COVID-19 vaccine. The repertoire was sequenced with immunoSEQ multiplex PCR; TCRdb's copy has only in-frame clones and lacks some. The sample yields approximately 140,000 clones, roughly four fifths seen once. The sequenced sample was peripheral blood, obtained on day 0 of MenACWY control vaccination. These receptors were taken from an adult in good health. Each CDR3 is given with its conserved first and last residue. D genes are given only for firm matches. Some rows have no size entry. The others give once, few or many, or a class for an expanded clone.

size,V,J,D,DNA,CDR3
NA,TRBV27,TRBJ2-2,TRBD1,TGTGCCAGCAGTCCCTACAGGGGGCGTACCGGGGAGCTGTTTTTT,CASSPYRGRTGELFF
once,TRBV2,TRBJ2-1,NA,TGTGCCAGCAGCATTACCCCATTATATTACAATGAGCAGTTCTTC,CASSITPLYYNEQFF
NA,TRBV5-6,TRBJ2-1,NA,TGTGCCAGCAGCTTTTCCCACCGGGATGAGCAGTTCTTC,CASSFSHRDEQFF
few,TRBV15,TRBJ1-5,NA,TGTGCCACCAGCTCCAGCGAAGGGGCATTTAACGGTCAGCCCCAGCATTTT,CATSSSEGAFNGQPQHF
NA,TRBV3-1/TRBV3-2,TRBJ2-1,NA,TGTGCCAGCAGCCAATTGGGACCCTCCTACAATGAGCAGTTCTTC,CASSQLGPSYNEQFF
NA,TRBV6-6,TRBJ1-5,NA,TGTGCCAGCAGTTTAGCAGGGGTGAATCAGCCCCAGCATTTT,CASSLAGVNQPQHF
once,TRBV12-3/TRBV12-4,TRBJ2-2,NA,TGTGCCAGCACCACGGGGCCTCCGGGGGAGCTGTTTTTT,CASTTGPPGELFF
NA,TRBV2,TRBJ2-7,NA,TGTGCCAGCAGAGTGACAGAAACCTACGAGCAGTACTTC,CASRVTETYEQYF
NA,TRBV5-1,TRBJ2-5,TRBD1,TGCGCCAGCAGCTTAGGACAGGTAGTGGCGGAGACCCAGTACTTC,CASSLGQVVAETQYF
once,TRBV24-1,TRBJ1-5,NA,TGTGCCACCAGTGATTTGGGGAGCTTGCAGCCCCAGCATTTT,CATSDLGSLQPQHF
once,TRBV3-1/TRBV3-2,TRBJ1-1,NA,TGTGCCAGCAGCCAAGGGGAGGCTGAAGCTTTCTTT,CASSQGEAEAFF
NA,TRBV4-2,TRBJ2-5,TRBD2,TGTGCCAGCAGCCCAAAATCACTAGCGGGGGACCAAGAGACCCAGTACTTC,CASSPKSLAGDQETQYF
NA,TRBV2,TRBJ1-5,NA,TGTGCCAGCAGTGAAAACGCTGGGAGGCTCAATCAGCCCCAGCATTTT,CASSENAGRLNQPQHF
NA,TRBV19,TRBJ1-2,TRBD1,TGTGCCAGTTTCCGGGACAGGGGAACCCTGGGCGACTATGGCTACACCTTC,CASFRDRGTLGDYGYTF
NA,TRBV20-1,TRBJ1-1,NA,TGCAGTGCTAGTTCGGGGGTCCTAAACACTGAAGCTTTCTTT,CSASSGVLNTEAFF
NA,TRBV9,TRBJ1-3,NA,TGTGCCAGCAGCGTTGGGACGGGAAGCTCTGGAAACACCATATATTTT,CASSVGTGSSGNTIYF
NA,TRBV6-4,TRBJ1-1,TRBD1,TGTGCCAGCAGTGACCTAGGTATGGGACAGGGCGGGAACACTGAAGCTTTCTTT,CASSDLGMGQGGNTEAFF
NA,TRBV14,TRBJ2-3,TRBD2,TGTGCCAGCAGCCAACCGCCTAGGGGAGGGTTACCAGATACGCAGTATTTT,CASSQPPRGGLPDTQYF
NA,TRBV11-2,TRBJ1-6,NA,TGTGCCAGCAGCTTAAGGGCGGGTAATTCACCCCTCCACTTT,CASSLRAGNSPLHF
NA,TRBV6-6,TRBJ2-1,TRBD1,TGTGCCAGCAGTTCCGGACAGGGGGCGCTGGGGCAGTTCTTC,CASSSGQGALGQFF
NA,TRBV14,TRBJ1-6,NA,TGTGCCAGCAGCCAAGTCGGAAAGCTCTCAAATTCACCCCTCCACTTT,CASSQVGKLSNSPLHF
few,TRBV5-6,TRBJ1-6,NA,TGTGCCAGCAGTACCGACCCTTCACCCCTCCACTTT,CASSTDPSPLHF
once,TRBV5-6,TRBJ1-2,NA,TGTGCCAGCAGCTTGGAAGGGCAGTATGGCTACACCTTC,CASSLEGQYGYTF
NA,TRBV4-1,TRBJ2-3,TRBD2,TGCGCCAGCAGCCAAACCGGGACTAGCGGTACAGATACGCAGTATTTT,CASSQTGTSGTDTQYF
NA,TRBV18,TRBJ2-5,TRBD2,TGTGCCAGCTCAGAATCTCCTAGCGGGGGCGAGACCCAGTACTTC,CASSESPSGGETQYF